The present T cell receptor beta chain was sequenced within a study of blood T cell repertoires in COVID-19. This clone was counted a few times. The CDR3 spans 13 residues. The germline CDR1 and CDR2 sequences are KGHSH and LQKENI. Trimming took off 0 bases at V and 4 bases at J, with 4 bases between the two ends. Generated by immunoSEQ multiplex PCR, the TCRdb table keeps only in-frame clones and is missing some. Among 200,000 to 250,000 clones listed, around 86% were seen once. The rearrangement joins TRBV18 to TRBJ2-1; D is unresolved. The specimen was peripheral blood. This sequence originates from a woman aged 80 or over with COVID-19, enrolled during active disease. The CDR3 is CASSPPSYNEQFF. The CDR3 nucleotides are TGTGCCAGCTCACCACCCTCGTACAATGAGCAGTTCTTC.